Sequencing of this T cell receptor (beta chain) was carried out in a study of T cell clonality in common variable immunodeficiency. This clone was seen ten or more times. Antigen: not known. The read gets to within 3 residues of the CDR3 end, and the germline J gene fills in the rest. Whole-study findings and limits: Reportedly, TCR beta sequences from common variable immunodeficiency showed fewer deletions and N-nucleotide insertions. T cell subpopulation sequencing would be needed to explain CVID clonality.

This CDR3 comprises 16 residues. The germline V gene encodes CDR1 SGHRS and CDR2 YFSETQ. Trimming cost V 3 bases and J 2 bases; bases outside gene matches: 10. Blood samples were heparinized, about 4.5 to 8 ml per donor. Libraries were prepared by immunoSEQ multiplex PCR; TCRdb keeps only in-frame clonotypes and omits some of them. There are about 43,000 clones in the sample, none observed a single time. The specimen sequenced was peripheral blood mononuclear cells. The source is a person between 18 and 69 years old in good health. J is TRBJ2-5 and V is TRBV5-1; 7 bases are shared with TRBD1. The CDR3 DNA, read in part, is TGCGCCAGCAGCTCTACCGGGACAGTGACACAAGAGACC. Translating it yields CASSSTGTVTQET. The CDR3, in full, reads CASSSTGTVTQETQYF.